These T cell receptor beta chains were read from a single sample in a study of shared clonotypes between healthy human individuals. Produced via immunoSEQ multiplex PCR; TCRdb's table is partial and in-frame only. The sample carries approximately 720,000 clones, 92% recorded once. Sequencing used naive CD8+ T cells sorted from blood. Receptors originate from a man aged 25-40 years in good health. Both conserved end residues are part of each CDR3. Fields, in order: J gene, D gene, V gene, CDR3 protein, CDR3 DNA. The D gene is left open where the match is weak.

>TRBJ2-3|TRBD2|TRBV9
CASSATSVRATDTQYF
TGTGCCAGCAGCGCCACTAGCGTTCGGGCCACAGATACGCAGTATTTT
>TRBJ2-7|-|TRBV4-1
CASSPLLGKPYEQYF
TGCGCCAGCAGCCCCCTACTAGGAAAACCCTACGAGCAGTACTTC
>TRBJ2-5|TRBD1|TRBV27
CASSLGDRGRPGPLETQYF
TGTGCCAGCAGTTTGGGGGACAGGGGGCGTCCGGGACCCTTGGAGACCCAGTACTTC
>TRBJ1-1|-|TRBV6-5
CASSYGEQAGAFF
TGTGCCAGCAGTTACGGAGAGCAGGCTGGGGCTTTCTTT
>TRBJ2-7|TRBD2|TRBV27
CASSPGTSGYEQYF
TGTGCCAGCAGTCCTGGGACTAGCGGGTACGAGCAGTACTTC
>TRBJ2-7|-|TRBV11-2
CASSFTRGYEQYF
TGTGCCAGCAGCTTCACGAGGGGGTACGAGCAGTACTTC
>TRBJ2-1|TRBD2|TRBV5-1
CASSPLQREDYNEQFF
TGCGCCAGCAGCCCACTACAACGGGAGGACTACAATGAGCAGTTCTTC
>TRBJ1-1|-|TRBV6-5
CASSYSPTATEAFF
TGTGCCAGCAGTTACTCCCCCACTGCCACTGAAGCTTTCTTT
>TRBJ2-4|TRBD2|TRBV7-9
CASSSSEGLVQNIQYF
TGTGCCAGCAGCTCGAGTGAGGGACTAGTACAAAACATTCAGTACTTC
>TRBJ2-7|-|TRBV5-4
CASSPSASYEQYF
TGTGCCAGCAGCCCTAGCGCCTCCTACGAGCAGTACTTC
>TRBJ2-2|-|TRBV29-1
CSAETPTGELFF
TGCAGCGCTGAAACACCCACCGGGGAGCTGTTTTTT
>TRBJ2-2|-|TRBV9
CASSVYAVTGELFF
TGTGCCAGCAGCGTATACGCTGTAACCGGGGAGCTGTTTTTT
>TRBJ2-2|TRBD1|TRBV27
CASSLVQGLNTGELFF
TGTGCCAGCAGCCTCGTACAGGGGCTCAACACCGGGGAGCTGTTTTTT
>TRBJ2-7|-|TRBV11-2
CASSLEGWGLAGYEQYF
TGTGCCAGCAGCTTAGAAGGGTGGGGACTGGCAGGTTACGAGCAGTACTTC
>TRBJ2-2|-|TRBV7-8
CASSLAPVELFF
TGTGCCAGCAGCTTAGCGCCTGTGGAGCTGTTTTTT
>TRBJ2-5|TRBD2|TRBV6-1
CASSEGRGSETQYF
TGTGCCAGCAGTGAAGGGCGGGGGAGCGAGACCCAGTACTTC
>TRBJ2-7|-|TRBV28
CASSFGRLYEQYF
TGTGCCAGCAGTTTTGGCAGGCTCTACGAGCAGTACTTC
>TRBJ2-1|-|TRBV5-3
CARSLGARIYNEQFF
TGTGCCAGAAGCTTGGGGGCCCGGATCTACAATGAGCAGTTCTTC
>TRBJ1-3|-|TRBV4-1
CASSRIAISGNTIYF
TGCGCCAGCAGCCGAATTGCGATCTCTGGAAACACCATATATTTT
>TRBJ2-3|TRBD2|TRBV10-1
CASSYLAGDADTQYF
TGCGCCAGCAGTTACCTAGCGGGAGACGCAGATACGCAGTATTTT
>TRBJ2-1|-|TRBV6-5
CASSALGLHEQFF
TGTGCCAGCAGTGCCTTAGGGTTGCATGAGCAGTTCTTC
>TRBJ2-7|-|TRBV10-1
CASSEGRVVDEQYF
TGCGCCAGCAGTGAAGGGAGAGTCGTTGACGAGCAGTACTTC
>TRBJ2-1|-|TRBV9
CASSVEGEHNEQFF
TGTGCCAGCAGCGTAGAGGGGGAACACAATGAGCAGTTCTTC